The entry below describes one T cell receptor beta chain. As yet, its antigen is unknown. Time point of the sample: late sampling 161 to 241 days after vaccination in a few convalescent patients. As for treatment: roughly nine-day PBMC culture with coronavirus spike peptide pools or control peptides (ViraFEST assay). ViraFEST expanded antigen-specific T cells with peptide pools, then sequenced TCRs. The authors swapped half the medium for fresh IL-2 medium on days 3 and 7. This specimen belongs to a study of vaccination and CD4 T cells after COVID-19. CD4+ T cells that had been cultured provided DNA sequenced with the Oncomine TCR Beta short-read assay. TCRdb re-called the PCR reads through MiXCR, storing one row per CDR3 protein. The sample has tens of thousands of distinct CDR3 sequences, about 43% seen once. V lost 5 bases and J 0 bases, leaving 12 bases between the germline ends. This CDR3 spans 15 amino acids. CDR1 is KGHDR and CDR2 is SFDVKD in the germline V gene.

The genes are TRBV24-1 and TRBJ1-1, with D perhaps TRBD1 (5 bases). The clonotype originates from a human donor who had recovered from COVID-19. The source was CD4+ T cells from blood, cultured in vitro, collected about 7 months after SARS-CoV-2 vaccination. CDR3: CATSAGGNLNTEAFF. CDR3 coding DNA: TGTGCCACCAGTGCCGGGGGGAACCTGAACACTGAAGCTTTCTTT.